The rows below give T cell receptor beta chains drawn from one sample of a study of Graves' ophthalmopathy and Graves' hyperthyroidism. MiXCR, run by TCRdb on the multiplex PCR reads, gives a single entry per CDR3 protein. The data hold roughly 380,000 distinct CDR3 sequences, with 15% observed a single time. Specimen: peripheral blood. Source of these receptors: a young woman with stable Graves' hyperthyroidism. CDR3s include the opening cysteine and the closing phenylalanine or tryptophan. D genes are given only for firm matches. Only part of the rows carry a size: once, few, many, or a class if the clone is expanded.

V	D	size	J	CDR3	DNA
TRBV6-2/TRBV6-3	TRBD1	many	TRBJ2-7	CARSTTGTVSEQYF	TGTGCCCGCAGTACCACCGGGACAGTCTCCGAGCAGTACTTC
TRBV6-5	TRBD1	many	TRBJ1-5	CASTRQGGQPQHF	TGTGCCAGCACCCGACAGGGGGGTCAGCCCCAGCATTTT
TRBV15	-	many	TRBJ1-1	CATSRERRGAFF	TGTGCCACCAGCAGAGAAAGGCGAGGAGCTTTCTTT
TRBV7-6	TRBD1	-	TRBJ1-1	CASSAWTGSTEACF	TGTGCCAGCAGCGCTTGGACAGGGAGCACTGAAGCTTGCTTT
TRBV18	TRBD1	many	TRBJ2-5	CASSRTGQGIETQYF	TGTGCCAGCTCACGAACAGGACAGGGGATCGAGACCCAGTACTTC
TRBV11-1	-	few	TRBJ2-2	CASSPTKGGNTGELFF	TGTGCCAGCAGCCCCACTAAAGGGGGGAACACCGGGGAGCTGTTTTTT
TRBV28	TRBD1	-	TRBJ2-7	CASINKGTGTYEQYF	TGTGCCAGCATCAATAAAGGGACAGGGACGTACGAGCAGTACTTC
TRBV19	-	many	TRBJ1-1	CASMTEMNTEAFF	TGTGCCAGTATGACGGAAATGAACACTGAAGCTTTCTTT
TRBV11-2	-	many	TRBJ1-6	CASSLEDVRSYNSPLHF	TGTGCCAGCAGCTTAGAAGACGTCCGCTCCTATAATTCACCCCTCCACTTT
TRBV7-2	TRBD1	many	TRBJ2-4	CASSLREGAGVKNIQYF	TGTGCCAGCAGCTTAAGAGAGGGGGCCGGGGTCAAAAACATTCAGTACTTC
TRBV11-2	-	many	TRBJ1-6	CASSSNTSPLHF	TGTGCCAGCAGTTCAAATACTTCACCCCTCCACTTT
TRBV7-2	TRBD1	many	TRBJ2-7	CASSRRTGGNEQYF	TGTGCCAGCAGCCGGCGGACAGGGGGCAACGAGCAGTACTTC
TRBV6-5	-	-	TRBJ1-2	CASSYGAGTYGYTF	TGTGCCAGCAGTTACGGCGCAGGGACCTATGGCTACACCTTC
TRBV20-1	-	many	TRBJ1-1	CSATGNTNTEAFF	TGCAGTGCTACCGGGAACACGAACACTGAAGCTTTCTTT
TRBV24-1	TRBD2	-	TRBJ2-3	CATSDWGLAGDTQYF	TGTGCCACCAGTGATTGGGGACTAGCGGGTGATACGCAGTATTTT
TRBV20-1	-	many	TRBJ2-5	CSASETGLRETQYF	TGCAGTGCTAGTGAGACAGGTTTGAGGGAGACCCAGTACTTC
TRBV18	TRBD1	-	TRBJ1-6	CASSPKTGWNSPLHF	TGTGCCAGCTCACCCAAGACAGGGTGGAATTCACCCCTCCACTTT
TRBV5-1	TRBD1	many	TRBJ1-2	CASSLVSAGGHGYTF	TGCGCCAGCAGCTTGGTATCGGCAGGGGGGCATGGCTACACCTTC
TRBV7-8	TRBD1	many	TRBJ1-1	CASSPAGGTEAFF	TGTGCCAGCAGCCCAGCAGGGGGAACTGAAGCTTTCTTT
TRBV7-9	-	-	TRBJ1-2	CASSLTTDSQTF	TGTGCCAGCAGCTTAACTACGGACAGCCAGACCTTC
TRBV6-4	-	many	TRBJ1-3	CASRPYGWNSGNTIYF	TGTGCCAGCAGACCCTACGGGTGGAACTCTGGAAACACCATATATTTT
TRBV7-9	TRBD1	many	TRBJ1-2	CASSSDRDHGYTF	TGTGCCAGCAGCTCCGACAGGGATCATGGCTACACCTTC
TRBV11-3	TRBD1	-	TRBJ1-6	CASSSRDRSTLHF	TGTGCCAGCAGCTCCCGGGACAGATCGACCCTCCACTTT
TRBV4-1	TRBD2	few	TRBJ2-2	CASSQGPGGPDTGELFF	TGCGCCAGCAGCCAGGGACCGGGGGGGCCTGACACCGGGGAGCTGTTTTTT
TRBV5-5	-	-	TRBJ1-6	CASSFSDRDNSPLHF	TGTGCCAGCAGCTTCTCGGACAGAGATAATTCACCCCTCCACTTT
TRBV19	TRBD1	many	TRBJ1-1	CASSRSGTGVVGEAFF	TGTGCCAGTAGTAGATCCGGGACAGGGGTTGTGGGTGAAGCTTTCTTT
TRBV7-8	TRBD1	few	TRBJ1-5	CASSPRVGQRPQHF	TGTGCCAGCAGCCCTCGGGTGGGACAGCGGCCCCAGCATTTT
TRBV7-8	-	many	TRBJ2-5	CASSLVGVETQYF	TGTGCCAGCAGCTTAGTCGGGGTTGAGACCCAGTACTTC
TRBV20-1	TRBD1	many	TRBJ1-1	CSSRMTGGGVNTEAFF	TGCAGCAGCCGTATGACAGGGGGGGGAGTAAACACTGAAGCTTTCTTT
TRBV24-1	-	many	TRBJ1-2	CATSEETANYGYTF	TGTGCCACCAGTGAAGAGACAGCGAACTATGGCTACACCTTC
TRBV24-1	-	many	TRBJ1-5	CATSDQGRNQPQHF	TGTGCCACCAGTGACCAAGGGAGGAATCAGCCCCAGCATTTT
TRBV6-1	-	many	TRBJ2-2	CASSHMTANTGELFF	TGTGCCAGCAGTCATATGACGGCGAACACCGGGGAGCTGTTTTTT
TRBV12-3/TRBV12-4	-	many	TRBJ1-5	CASSFGGLRDNQPQHF	TGTGCCAGCAGTTTTGGGGGCCTACGGGACAATCAGCCCCAGCATTTT
TRBV11-2	TRBD2	few	TRBJ2-5	CASSLVGGGASQETQYF	TGTGCCAGCAGCTTAGTCGGGGGGGGAGCCTCACAAGAGACCCAGTACTTC
TRBV10-3	-	many	TRBJ1-1	CATTGNTEAFF	TGTGCCACGACAGGGAACACTGAAGCTTTCTTT
TRBV5-1	-	many	TRBJ1-1	CASSLTTKRDTEAFF	TGCGCCAGCAGCTTGACGACCAAGAGGGACACTGAAGCTTTCTTT
TRBV5-1	-	many	TRBJ1-2	CASSIVRQTNYGYTF	TGCGCCAGCAGCATCGTTCGACAGACTAACTATGGCTACACCTTC
TRBV19	-	many	TRBJ1-1	CASSTRQGNTEAFF	TGTGCCAGTAGTACCCGGCAGGGGAACACTGAAGCTTTCTTT